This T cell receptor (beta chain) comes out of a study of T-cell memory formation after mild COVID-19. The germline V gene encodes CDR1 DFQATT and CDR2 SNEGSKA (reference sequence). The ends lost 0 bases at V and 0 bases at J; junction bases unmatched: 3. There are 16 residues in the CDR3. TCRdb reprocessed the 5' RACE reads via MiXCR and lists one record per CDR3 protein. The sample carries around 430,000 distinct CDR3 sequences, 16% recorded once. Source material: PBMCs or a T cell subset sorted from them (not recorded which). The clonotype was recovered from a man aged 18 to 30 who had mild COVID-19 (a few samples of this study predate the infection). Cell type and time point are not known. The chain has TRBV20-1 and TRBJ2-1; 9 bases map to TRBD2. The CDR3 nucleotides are TGCAGTGCTAGAGAAGGCGGGGGGGCCTCCTACAATGAGCAGTTCTTC. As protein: CSAREGGGASYNEQFF.